These T cell receptor beta chains were read from a single sample in a study of CD8 T cells in ankylosing spondylitis. MiXCR, applied by TCRdb to the 5' RACE reads, yields one record per CDR3 protein. The sample lists about 420,000 distinct CDR3 sequences, around 22% occurring once. The sample comprised blood, either unsorted or a sorted T cell fraction (not recorded which). The receptors derive from a male donor with ankylosing spondylitis. Both conserved end residues are part of each CDR3. A D gene is named only where the DNA matches it firmly. Clone size appears in some rows only: once, few, many, or a class for an expanded clone.

D | size | J | V | DNA | CDR3
TRBD1 | . | TRBJ1-4 | TRBV6-5 | TGTGCCAGCAGTTACCCAGGGACAGGGGAACCGGAAAAACTGTTTTTT | CASSYPGTGEPEKLFF
. | . | TRBJ2-7 | TRBV28 | TGTGCCAGCAGTTTATCCCAGGGTGCAGGAAACGAGCAGTACTTC | CASSLSQGAGNEQYF
. | . | TRBJ1-1 | TRBV20-1 | TGCAGTGCTAGTGTCCCGCAAAAAGCTTTCTTT | CSASVPQKAFF
. | . | TRBJ2-3 | TRBV7-3 | TGTGCCAGCAGCTTTGACGGAGGGCCAACAGATACGCAGTATTTT | CASSFDGGPTDTQYF
. | . | TRBJ1-1 | TRBV7-8 | TGTGCCAGCAGCTTAGGGGGGAGGGCAGAGAACACTGAAGCTTTCTTT | CASSLGGRAENTEAFF
. | few | TRBJ2-7 | TRBV25-1 | TGTGCCAGCAGTGAATGGGGATACGAGCAGTACTTC | CASSEWGYEQYF
. | . | TRBJ2-1 | TRBV4-3 | TGCGCCAGCAGCCAAGGTCCGGACAGAAACAATGAGCAGTTCTTC | CASSQGPDRNNEQFF
TRBD2 | . | TRBJ2-3 | TRBV19 | TGTGCCAGTAGAAAGGGAAGGCTAGCGGGAGGACAAGCCACAGATACGCAGTATTTT | CASRKGRLAGGQATDTQYF
TRBD1 | few | TRBJ2-1 | TRBV12-3/TRBV12-4 | TGTGCCAGCAGGGGACAGTACAATGAGCAGTTCTTC | CASRGQYNEQFF
. | . | TRBJ2-3 | TRBV5-5 | TGTGCCAGCAGCTCTCCGACTAGTCGAAGCACAGATACGCAGTATTTT | CASSSPTSRSTDTQYF
TRBD2 | few | TRBJ2-1 | TRBV28 | TGTGCCAGCAGTTTTCCTTTACTTCAATACCGGACTAGTAAGCACAATGAGCAGTTCTTC | CASSFPLLQYRTSKHNEQFF
. | few | TRBJ2-3 | TRBV6-1 | TGTGCCAGCAGTGCTACCGGCGTTGGGGCAGATACGCAGTATTTT | CASSATGVGADTQYF
. | few | TRBJ1-2 | TRBV5-5 | TGTGCCAGCAGCTTGGAGCCTGGGAACTATGGCTACACCTTC | CASSLEPGNYGYTF
. | . | TRBJ2-7 | TRBV29-1 | TGCAGCGTTGAGGTATCTAACTACGAGCAGTACTTC | CSVEVSNYEQYF
TRBD1 | few | TRBJ2-2 | TRBV5-1 | TGCGCCAGCAGCTGGGGGGCAGGGGGCAATGCCCACACCGGGGAGCTGTTTTTT | CASSWGAGGNAHTGELFF
. | few | TRBJ2-7 | TRBV10-3 | TGTGCCATCAGGGGGACGGACTACTACGAGCAGTACTTC | CAIRGTDYYEQYF